These T cell receptor beta chains were read from a single sample in a study of control samples from healthy donors and cancer patients. Clones were read by immunoSEQ multiplex PCR, and TCRdb kept only the in-frame ones, dropping some. The table records 170,000 or so clones, around 87% of them present only once. The sample was blood. Receptors were obtained from a woman aged 45-65 years in good health. Both conserved end residues are part of each CDR3. The D gene is left open where the match is weak. Expanded clones are given a class, and other clones once, few, many or no size at all.

CDR3nt	CDR3aa	v_gene	j_gene	d_gene	abundance
TGTGCCAGCAGTGAAACAGGAGTTAGGGCTGAAGCTTTCTTT	CASSETGVRAEAFF	TRBV25-1	TRBJ1-1	.	.
TGTGCCAGCAGCGTGGGGACAGCTAAAACTAATGAAAAACTGTTTTTT	CASSVGTAKTNEKLFF	TRBV9	TRBJ1-4	TRBD1	few
TGTGCCAGCACCGATTACAGGAAGGGGAAGACCCAGTACTTC	CASTDYRKGKTQYF	TRBV11-2	TRBJ2-5	.	.
TGCAGCGTTGAGGGCACACTAGCAACGAACAATGAGCAGTTCTTC	CSVEGTLATNNEQFF	TRBV29-1	TRBJ2-1	.	.
TGTGCCAGCAGCTTGGATGGGAGTACCGAGCAGTACTTC	CASSLDGSTEQYF	TRBV5-4	TRBJ2-7	.	.
TGTGCCAGCAGCCGACCACTAGCGGGAGGGCCAGATACGCAGTATTTT	CASSRPLAGGPDTQYF	TRBV7-9	TRBJ2-3	TRBD2	once
TGTGCCAGCAGCAAGACTATGAACACTGAAGCTTTCTTT	CASSKTMNTEAFF	TRBV6-2/TRBV6-3	TRBJ1-1	.	.
TGTGCCACCAGTGGGGAGTCTGGAAACACCATATATTTT	CATSGESGNTIYF	TRBV24-1	TRBJ1-3	.	few
TGCAGCGTTGAGGGGACAGGGGAGTTCTACGAGCAGTACTTC	CSVEGTGEFYEQYF	TRBV29-1	TRBJ2-7	TRBD1	.
TGTGCCAGCAGCCCCTCCTCGCCGGGGAGCACCGGGGAGCTGTTTTTT	CASSPSSPGSTGELFF	TRBV7-3	TRBJ2-2	.	once
TGTGCCAGCAGCCAAGAAGCCAGTCAAGGAAACACCATATATTTT	CASSQEASQGNTIYF	TRBV3-1/TRBV3-2	TRBJ1-3	.	once
TGCGCCAGCAGCTTTGGACAGGGGGCCCACGAGCAGTACTTC	CASSFGQGAHEQYF	TRBV5-1	TRBJ2-7	TRBD1	few
TGTGCCAGCAGCTTGGGACAGGTCACTGAAGCTTTCTTT	CASSLGQVTEAFF	TRBV5-4	TRBJ1-1	.	.
TGTGCCAGCACCCCCAACGAGGGGGATGAGCAGTACTTC	CASTPNEGDEQYF	TRBV7-9	TRBJ2-7	.	.
TGTGCCAGCAGTTTTTACAGGGGGGGGCTCCCCGCTGAAGCTTTCTTT	CASSFYRGGLPAEAFF	TRBV28	TRBJ1-1	TRBD1	.
TGTGCCAGCAGCCAAGGAGAGGGGAGCTATGGCTACACCTTC	CASSQGEGSYGYTF	TRBV4-2	TRBJ1-2	.	.
TGTGCCAGCGGGGTAGGGGGACAGGGTGAAGCTTTCTTT	CASGVGGQGEAFF	TRBV5-5	TRBJ1-1	TRBD1	.
TGTGCCAGCAGCGGACCCTCTGGGGGGGAGACCCAGTACTTC	CASSGPSGGETQYF	TRBV9	TRBJ2-5	.	.
TGTGCCAGCAGGCCCCGACAGGTAAGGGGCCTTGAAGCTTTCTTT	CASRPRQVRGLEAFF	TRBV2	TRBJ1-1	.	.
TGTGCCACCGGGAGGTCGGCCAACGTCCTGACTTTC	CATGRSANVLTF	TRBV27	TRBJ2-6	TRBD2	.
TGTGCCAGCAGCTTGAGGTCGTCAGTTAACTATGGCTACACCTTC	CASSLRSSVNYGYTF	TRBV5-8	TRBJ1-2	.	.
TGTGCCAGAAGCTTGGCCCGACGGGGGAATGGGCGCGAAAAACTGTTTTTT	CARSLARRGNGREKLFF	TRBV5-3	TRBJ1-4	.	.
TGTGCCAGCAGTGAGAAGGGGAGAGAGACCCAGTACTTC	CASSEKGRETQYF	TRBV6-1	TRBJ2-5	.	.
TGTGCCAGCAGTTCCCAGATGAACACTGAAGCTTTCTTT	CASSSQMNTEAFF	TRBV6-2/TRBV6-3	TRBJ1-1	.	few
TGTGCCAGCAGTTTGACAGCCGAATTTTCACCCCTCCACTTT	CASSLTAEFSPLHF	TRBV28	TRBJ1-6	.	.
TGTGCCAGCAGTTACTCAGTCGCGCAGGGGGCGAGAACTGAAGCTTTCTTT	CASSYSVAQGARTEAFF	TRBV6-2/TRBV6-3	TRBJ1-1	TRBD1	.
TGTGCCAGCAGTTCACCCAGGGGGGGATACACTGAAGCTTTCTTT	CASSSPRGGYTEAFF	TRBV28	TRBJ1-1	TRBD1	.
TGCAGTGCTAGTCCGCAGAATTTTGGCTACACCTTC	CSASPQNFGYTF	TRBV20-1	TRBJ1-2	.	.
TGTGCCAGCAGCCAAAGACAACCGGGACAGGGTGGCGGCTACACCTTC	CASSQRQPGQGGGYTF	TRBV16	TRBJ1-2	TRBD1	.
TGTGCCAGCAGCCCTAAGGACAGGGGTTGGACAGATACGCAGTATTTT	CASSPKDRGWTDTQYF	TRBV7-6	TRBJ2-3	TRBD1	.
TGCGCCAGCAGCCAAGATGCTATGGGGGATGGAATCTATGGCTACACCTTC	CASSQDAMGDGIYGYTF	TRBV4-3	TRBJ1-2	.	.